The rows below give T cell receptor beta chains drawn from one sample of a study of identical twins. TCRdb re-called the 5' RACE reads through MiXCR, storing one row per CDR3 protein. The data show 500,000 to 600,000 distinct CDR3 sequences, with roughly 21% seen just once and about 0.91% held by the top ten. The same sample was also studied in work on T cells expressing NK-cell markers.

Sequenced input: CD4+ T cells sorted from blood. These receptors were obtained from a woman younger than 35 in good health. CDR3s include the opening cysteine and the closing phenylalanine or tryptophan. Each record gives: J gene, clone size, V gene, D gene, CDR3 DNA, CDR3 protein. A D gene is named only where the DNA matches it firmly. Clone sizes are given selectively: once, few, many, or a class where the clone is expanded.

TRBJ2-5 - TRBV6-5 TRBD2 TGTGCCAGCAGTTACCGGACTAGCGGGGGTAGAAGAGAGACCCAGTACTTC CASSYRTSGGRRETQYF
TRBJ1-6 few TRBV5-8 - TGTGCCAGCAGCTTGAGAGGGTATAATTCACCCCTCCACTTT CASSLRGYNSPLHF
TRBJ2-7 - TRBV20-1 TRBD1 TGCAGTGCTAGGAATCCCCGGGACAGCTACGAGCAGTACTTC CSARNPRDSYEQYF
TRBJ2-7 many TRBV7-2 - TGTGCCAGCAGCACCGGGTTTAGCGGTTACTACGAGCAGTACTTC CASSTGFSGYYEQYF
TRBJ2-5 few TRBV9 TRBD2 TGTGCCAGCAGTCGGGGACTAGACGTTGAGACCCAGTACTTC CASSRGLDVETQYF
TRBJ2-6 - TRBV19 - TGTGCCAGTAGTATAACCTCTGGGGCCAACGTCCTGACTTTC CASSITSGANVLTF
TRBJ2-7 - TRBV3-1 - TGTGCCAGCAGCCAGTGGGAATCATCCTACGAGCAGTACTTC CASSQWESSYEQYF
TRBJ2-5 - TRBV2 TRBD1 TGTGCCAGCAGTGCGGGACAGCAAGAGACCCAGTACTTC CASSAGQQETQYF
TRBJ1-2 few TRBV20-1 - TGCAGTGCTAGCAAGGGCTCGACTGACTATGGCTACACCTTC CSASKGSTDYGYTF
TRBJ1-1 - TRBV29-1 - TGCAGCGTCGCCGAACAGAAGAACACTGAAGCTTTCTTT CSVAEQKNTEAFF
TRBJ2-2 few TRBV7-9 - TGTGCCGGACAAGATTGGGCCCCCGCCGGGGAGCTGTTTTTT CAGQDWAPAGELFF
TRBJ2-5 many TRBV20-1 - TGCAGTGCTAGGTTTCGGGGGCGGGAGACCCAGTACTTC CSARFRGRETQYF
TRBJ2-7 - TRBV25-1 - TGTGCCAGCTCGGTGCCCGGGACGATCGACGAGCAGTACTTC CASSVPGTIDEQYF
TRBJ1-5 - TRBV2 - TGTGCCAGCGCCAGGGAGGGCAATCAGCCCCAGCATTTT CASAREGNQPQHF
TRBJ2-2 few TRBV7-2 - TGTGCCAGCAGCTTATTCAGTAACACCGGGGAGCTGTTTTTT CASSLFSNTGELFF
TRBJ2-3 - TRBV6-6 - TGTGCCAGCAGTTACGACGCTCCGGGATCGCAGTATTTT CASSYDAPGSQYF
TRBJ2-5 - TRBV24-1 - TGTGCCACCAGTGGTGGCGGGGTGACCCAGTACTTC CATSGGGVTQYF
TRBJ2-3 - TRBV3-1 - TGTGCCAGCAGCCAAGAAGGGGGACGTATAGATACGCAGTATTTT CASSQEGGRIDTQYF
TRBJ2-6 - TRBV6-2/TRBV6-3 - TGTGCCACCGACCTCTCTGGGGCCAACGTCCTGACTTTC CATDLSGANVLTF
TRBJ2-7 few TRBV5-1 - TGCGCCAGCAGCTTGGATGGCCTTCCGGGGTGGGGCTACGAGCAGTACTTC CASSLDGLPGWGYEQYF
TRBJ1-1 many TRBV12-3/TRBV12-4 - TGTGCCAGCAGTTTAGATCAGGGGATGAACACTGAAGCTTTCTTT CASSLDQGMNTEAFF
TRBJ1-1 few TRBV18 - TGTGCCAGCTCACCAGGGGCCGCGAGCTCTGAAGCTTTCTTT CASSPGAASSEAFF
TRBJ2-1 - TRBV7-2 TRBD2 TGTGCCAGCAGCTTAAGCTTAGCGGGAGGGCTGAAGCAGTTCTTC CASSLSLAGGLKQFF
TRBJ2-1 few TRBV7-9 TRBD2 TGTGCCAGCAGCTTTGAGCTAGCGGGGAAGAGGTTCTTC CASSFELAGKRFF
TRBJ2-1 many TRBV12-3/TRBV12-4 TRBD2 TGTGCCAGTCTCGGGATTTCGGGGGGGCAGGTGTTCTTC CASLGISGGQVFF
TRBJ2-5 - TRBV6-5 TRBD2 TGTGCCAGCAGTTACGCTAGCGGACAAGAGACCCAGTACTTC CASSYASGQETQYF
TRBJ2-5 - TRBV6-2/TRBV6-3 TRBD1 TGTGCCAGCAGGCCAGGGGGCGAAGAGACCCAGTACTTC CASRPGGEETQYF
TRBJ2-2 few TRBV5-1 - TGCGCCAGCAGGGGTCCGCGGACAGTTCGAACACCGACCGGGGAGCTGTTTTTT CASRGPRTVRTPTGELFF
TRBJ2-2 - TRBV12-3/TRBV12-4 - TGTGCCAGCACCTCGAACACCGGGGAGCTGTTTTTT CASTSNTGELFF
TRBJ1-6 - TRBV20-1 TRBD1 TGCAGTGCCCAGACAGGGGCCCATAATTCACCCCTCCACTTT CSAQTGAHNSPLHF
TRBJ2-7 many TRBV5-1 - TGCGCCAGCAGCTTGCGGACGGAAAAAACCTACGAGCAGTACTTC CASSLRTEKTYEQYF
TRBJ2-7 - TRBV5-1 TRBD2 TGCGCCAGCAGCTGGGGACTAGCGGGAGGGGTCGAGCAGTACTTC CASSWGLAGGVEQYF
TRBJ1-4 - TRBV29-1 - TGCAGCGTTGAAGGGACCGATGAAAAACTGTTTTTT CSVEGTDEKLFF
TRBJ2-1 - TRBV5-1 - TGCGCCAGCAGCGATACTTCCCCGACCTACAATGAGCAGTTCTTC CASSDTSPTYNEQFF
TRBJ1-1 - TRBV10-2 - TGCGCCAGCAGTGAACCGGGACTGAACACTGAAGCTTTCTTT CASSEPGLNTEAFF
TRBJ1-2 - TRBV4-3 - TGCGCCAGCAGCCAAGAATTCAGGGCCCGGGAAGGCTACACCTTC CASSQEFRAREGYTF
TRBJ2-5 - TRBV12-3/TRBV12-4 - TGTGCCAGCAGTTCCGGGGTAGTAGAGACCCAGTACTTC CASSSGVVETQYF
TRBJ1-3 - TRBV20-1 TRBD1 TGCAGTGCCCTCGGACAGGGGAGAAACACCATATATTTT CSALGQGRNTIYF
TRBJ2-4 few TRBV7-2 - TGTGCCAGCAGCTTAGTTGGCGGGAAAGGAAACATTCAGTACTTC CASSLVGGKGNIQYF
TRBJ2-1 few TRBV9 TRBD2 TGTGCCAGCAGCGAGGGACTAGCGGGGCGGCGCGATGAGCAGTTCTTC CASSEGLAGRRDEQFF